A selection of T cell receptor beta chains follows, all from one sample in a study of cytomegalovirus exposure and HLA in healthy donors. Assay used: immunoSEQ multiplex PCR; TCRdb lists only in-frame clones, some missing. The table includes 200,000 or so clones, roughly 82% detected once. The sequenced material came from PBMCs. All receptors come from a woman in her 30s in good health and CMV-seropositive. CDR3s include the opening cysteine and the closing phenylalanine or tryptophan. D genes are given only for firm matches. Size tells how often a clone was seen (once, few, many) or the class of an expanded clone, and some rows leave it out.

>TRBJ2-7|.|.|TRBV5-1
CASSSAGVLHYEQYF
TGCGCCAGCAGCTCGGCAGGGGTACTCCACTACGAGCAGTACTTC
>TRBJ2-1|.|.|TRBV30
CAWSLGVPGYNEQFF
TGTGCCTGGAGTCTAGGGGTGCCGGGCTACAATGAGCAGTTCTTC
>TRBJ2-7|.|.|TRBV15
CATSPTFFDSYEQYF
TGTGCCACCAGCCCGACTTTTTTTGATTCCTACGAGCAGTACTTC
>TRBJ1-2|.|.|TRBV10-3
CAISVTEYGYTF
TGTGCCATCAGTGTGACAGAATATGGCTACACCTTC
>TRBJ2-7|.|.|TRBV29-1
CSVNTGSYEQYF
TGCAGCGTTAACACAGGGAGCTACGAGCAGTACTTC
>TRBJ1-1|.|.|TRBV5-1
CASRRNGGVPTEAFF
TGCGCCAGCAGACGCAACGGAGGGGTCCCGACTGAAGCTTTCTTT
>TRBJ2-7|.|.|TRBV6-5
CASSYSWRDSYEQYF
TGTGCCAGCAGTTACTCGTGGCGGGACTCCTACGAGCAGTACTTC
>TRBJ2-1|TRBD1|.|TRBV5-4
CASTRGPVDPNEQFF
TGTGCCAGCACCAGGGGGCCCGTGGACCCCAATGAGCAGTTCTTC
>TRBJ2-5|.|.|TRBV11-3
CASSNAGGQETQYF
TGTGCCAGCAGCAACGCAGGAGGCCAAGAGACCCAGTACTTC
>TRBJ1-1|.|.|TRBV2
CASSEAERMNTEAFF
TGTGCCAGCAGTGAAGCGGAGCGAATGAACACTGAAGCTTTCTTT
>TRBJ2-3|.|.|TRBV7-3
CASSLGHPTDTQYF
TGTGCCAGCAGCTTGGGACACCCCACAGATACGCAGTATTTT
>TRBJ1-1|TRBD1|.|TRBV9
CASSRQGVPEAFF
TGTGCCAGCAGCAGACAGGGGGTCCCTGAAGCTTTCTTT
>TRBJ1-3|TRBD1|.|TRBV28
CASRTGPYTIYF
TGTGCCAGCAGGACAGGGCCGTACACCATATATTTT
>TRBJ1-1|TRBD1|.|TRBV28
CASLDRAVAEAFF
TGTGCCAGCCTGGACAGGGCCGTCGCTGAAGCTTTCTTT
>TRBJ2-1|.|few|TRBV27
CASSYGGNYNEQFF
TGTGCCAGCAGTTATGGGGGGAACTACAATGAGCAGTTCTTC
>TRBJ2-3|.|.|TRBV7-9
CASSLFQGLDTQYF
TGTGCCAGCAGCTTGTTTCAGGGTTTAGATACGCAGTATTTT
>TRBJ2-7|TRBD1|.|TRBV19
CASSDRGHEQYF
TGTGCCAGTAGTGACAGGGGTCACGAGCAGTACTTC
>TRBJ1-5|.|few|TRBV9
CASSARRDQPQHF
TGTGCCAGCAGCGCCAGGAGGGACCAGCCCCAGCATTTT
>TRBJ1-4|TRBD1|.|TRBV7-2
CASSRPGQGREKLFF
TGTGCCAGCAGCCGACCGGGACAGGGACGGGAAAAACTGTTTTTT
>TRBJ2-7|TRBD2|.|TRBV5-1
CASSSSGFTYEQYF
TGCGCCAGCAGCTCTAGCGGGTTTACCTACGAGCAGTACTTC
>TRBJ2-1|.|.|TRBV1
CTSSQVDSSSYNEQFF
TGCACCAGCAGCCAAGTGGACTCGAGCTCCTACAATGAGCAGTTCTTC
>TRBJ1-1|.|.|TRBV29-1
CSGSHPQRGVPEAFF
TGCAGCGGATCTCACCCTCAGCGGGGGGTACCTGAAGCTTTCTTT
>TRBJ1-2|TRBD1|.|TRBV13
CARLSDREDGDYGYTF
TGTGCCAGACTCTCAGACAGGGAAGATGGCGACTATGGCTACACCTTC
>TRBJ1-2|.|.|TRBV7-9
CASTPAGWNGYTF
TGTGCCAGCACCCCGGCGGGGTGGAATGGCTACACCTTC
>TRBJ2-1|TRBD2|once|TRBV25-1
CASSDASGVYNEQFF
TGTGCCAGCAGCGACGCTAGCGGGGTTTACAATGAGCAGTTCTTC
>TRBJ2-5|TRBD2|.|TRBV7-7
CASSPHPGGQETQYF
TGTGCTAGCAGCCCCCATCCGGGAGGCCAAGAGACCCAGTACTTC
>TRBJ1-2|.|.|TRBV11-2
CASSLASAGGYTF
TGTGCCAGCAGCTTAGCCTCGGCAGGGGGCTACACCTTC
>TRBJ2-7|.|.|TRBV27
CATIPFGGPGEQYF
TGTGCCACCATCCCGTTCGGGGGGCCGGGGGAGCAGTACTTC
>TRBJ1-5|.|.|TRBV15
CATSRVLSKVEPQHF
TGTGCCACCAGCAGGGTTCTGAGTAAAGTGGAGCCCCAGCATTTT
>TRBJ2-5|TRBD2|.|TRBV4-1
CASSQALAGAFQETQYF
TGCGCCAGCAGCCAAGCATTAGCGGGAGCCTTTCAAGAGACCCAGTACTTC
>TRBJ2-5|TRBD2|.|TRBV6-6
CASSYSGGHTALAQYF
TGTGCCAGCAGTTACTCGGGAGGGCATACCGCTCTGGCCCAGTACTTC
>TRBJ2-7|.|.|TRBV5-6
CASSRHTGISYEQYF
TGTGCCAGCAGCCGACACACCGGAATCTCCTACGAGCAGTACTTC
>TRBJ1-5|.|.|TRBV5-6
CASSLGGLSYQPQHF
TGTGCCAGCAGCTTGGGAGGGTTATCTTATCAGCCCCAGCATTTT
>TRBJ2-7|.|few|TRBV7-9
CASSSDLRTGRAYEQYF
TGTGCCAGCAGCTCCGACCTGCGGACAGGGAGGGCCTACGAGCAGTACTTC
>TRBJ2-1|TRBD1|.|TRBV15
CATSRDESVTGLWYNEQFF
TGTGCCACCAGCAGAGATGAGTCTGTGACAGGGCTTTGGTACAATGAGCAGTTCTTC
>TRBJ2-5|.|.|TRBV29-1
CSVDGRQETQYF
TGCAGCGTTGATGGTAGACAAGAGACCCAGTACTTC
>TRBJ2-7|TRBD1|.|TRBV7-9
CASSSPGTGQYEQYF
TGTGCCAGCAGCTCTCCCGGGACAGGACAGTACGAGCAGTACTTC
>TRBJ2-1|.|.|TRBV29-1
CSVEQGSSYNEQFF
TGCAGCGTGGAACAGGGAAGCTCCTACAATGAGCAGTTCTTC
>TRBJ1-1|.|.|TRBV6-5
CASSSGRGGTEAFF
TGTGCCAGCAGTTCAGGGCGGGGAGGCACTGAAGCTTTCTTT
>TRBJ2-7|TRBD2|.|TRBV19
CASSIRLAGNYEQYF
TGTGCCAGTAGTATTCGGCTAGCGGGGAACTACGAGCAGTACTTC
>TRBJ2-3|.|.|TRBV19
CASTGADTQYF
TGTGCCAGTACAGGGGCAGATACGCAGTATTTT
>TRBJ2-3|.|once|TRBV5-6
CASSSGSTDTQYF
TGTGCCAGCAGCTCAGGGAGCACAGATACGCAGTATTTT
>TRBJ1-2|.|.|TRBV6-1
CASSEGSRYLPGYTF
TGTGCCAGCAGTGAAGGAAGCAGGTACCTCCCGGGCTACACCTTC
>TRBJ1-1|.|.|TRBV2
CASNAGFFLNTEAFF
TGTGCCAGCAATGCAGGGTTTTTTTTGAACACTGAAGCTTTCTTT
>TRBJ1-4|TRBD1|few|TRBV5-6
CASSFDRDEKLFF
TGTGCCAGCAGCTTCGACAGGGATGAAAAACTGTTTTTT
>TRBJ2-2|TRBD1|.|TRBV7-9
CASSSGQDANTGELFF
TGTGCCAGCAGCTCGGGACAGGACGCGAACACCGGGGAGCTGTTTTTT
>TRBJ2-1|.|.|TRBV14
CASSQDLSGWGNEQFF
TGTGCCAGCAGCCAAGATCTTTCAGGGTGGGGTAATGAGCAGTTCTTC
>TRBJ2-2|TRBD1|.|TRBV6-5
CASSYPGQGMGELFF
TGTGCCAGCAGTTACCCGGGACAGGGAATGGGGGAGCTGTTTTTT
>TRBJ1-1|TRBD1|.|TRBV4-1
CASSQEGRRGRAFF
TGCGCCAGCAGCCAAGAGGGCCGGAGGGGGCGCGCTTTCTTT
>TRBJ2-3|TRBD2|.|TRBV5-1
CASMTSGHSTDTQYF
TGCGCCAGCATGACTAGCGGACACAGCACAGATACGCAGTATTTT
>TRBJ1-2|.|.|TRBV29-1
CSVASRDRYGYTF
TGCAGCGTTGCATCCAGGGATCGGTATGGCTACACCTTC
>TRBJ2-4|TRBD1|.|TRBV2
CASSAGQGGIQYF
TGTGCCAGCAGCGCCGGACAGGGGGGCATTCAGTACTTC
>TRBJ2-7|.|.|TRBV11-2
CASSLAGLEQYF
TGTGCCAGCAGCTTAGCTGGGCTCGAGCAGTACTTC
>TRBJ1-5|.|few|TRBV27
CASSPQNSNQPQHF
TGTGCCAGCAGTCCCCAGAATAGCAATCAGCCCCAGCATTTT
>TRBJ2-3|TRBD2|.|TRBV29-1
CSVERGSGGDTQYF
TGCAGCGTTGAGAGGGGATCGGGGGGAGATACGCAGTATTTT
>TRBJ2-3|.|.|TRBV29-1
CSVPGPWGADTQYF
TGCAGCGTACCAGGTCCCTGGGGCGCAGATACGCAGTATTTT